This record looks at one TCR beta chain sequence and its context. The V gene end was trimmed by 3 bases and the J gene end by 7 bases; junction bases not matched to a gene: 7. This CDR3 has 15 residues. Germline V CDR1 and CDR2: SGHRS, YFSETQ. Per the authors' pipeline: Estimation of nucleated cell counts relied on the amplification of reference gene primers. Sequenced by immunoSEQ multiplex PCR; TCRdb stores in-frame clones only, minus some. V and J calls and clone size are copied from that table; D and trimming were computed from the DNA. The data contain approximately 210,000 clones, around 84% of them singletons. The data are from a study of blood T cell repertoires in COVID-19. About the study: PBMCs, B-cell-depleted T cells, or T cells provided the cDNA or gDNA that made up the material.

Sequencing was carried out using peripheral blood. This sequence originates from a man aged 30 to 45 with active or convalescent COVID-19. The V gene is TRBV5-1, the J gene TRBJ2-1, with 10 nucleotides matching TRBD1. CDR3 loop: CASSWTGGVMNEQFF. The CDR3, as DNA: TGCGCCAGCAGCTGGACAGGGGGGGTCATGAATGAGCAGTTCTTC.